The rows below give T cell receptor beta chains drawn from one sample of a study of blood T cell repertoires in COVID-19. Profiled with immunoSEQ multiplex PCR; TCRdb holds only in-frame clones, not every one. The data contain approximately 65,000 clones, roughly 85% of them singletons. The specimen was peripheral blood. The receptor set was obtained from a man between 35 and 55 years old with acute or convalescent COVID-19. The CDR3 runs from the conserved cysteine through the conserved F or W. D genes are given only for firm matches. A clone size is listed for some rows: how often the clone was seen (once, few, many), or a class if it is expanded.

TRBJ2-1	.	TRBV14	.	CASSPDSLYNEQFF	TGTGCCAGCAGCCCGGACTCGCTCTACAATGAGCAGTTCTTC
TRBJ1-2	.	TRBV30	.	CAWSVFNAGGSYTF	TGTGCCTGGAGTGTATTTAACGCCGGAGGATCTTACACCTTC
TRBJ2-3	.	TRBV24-1	.	CATSEVGGGSGTDTQYF	TGTGCCACCAGTGAGGTTGGGGGGGGCTCCGGCACAGATACGCAGTATTTT
TRBJ1-5	.	TRBV2	.	CASSPPYSNQPQHF	TGTGCCAGCAGTCCCCCTTATAGCAATCAGCCCCAGCATTTT
TRBJ2-3	.	TRBV10-1	.	CASGRGALTDTQYF	TGCGCCAGCGGCCGGGGGGCCCTCACAGATACGCAGTATTTT
TRBJ1-2	once	TRBV12-3/TRBV12-4	TRBD1	CASSPDRVGGYTF	TGTGCCAGCAGCCCGGACAGGGTGGGCGGCTACACCTTC
TRBJ1-2	few	TRBV9	.	CASSSAGRGLNYGYTF	TGTGCCAGCAGCAGCGCCGGTCGCGGGCTTAACTATGGCTACACCTTC
TRBJ1-1	.	TRBV6-5	.	CASREGLGNTEAFF	TGTGCCAGCAGGGAGGGGTTGGGGAACACTGAAGCTTTCTTT
TRBJ1-6	.	TRBV30	.	CAWSPRLFPLHF	TGTGCCTGGAGTCCCAGGTTGTTTCCCCTCCACTTT
TRBJ2-2	.	TRBV9	.	CASSVGSGNTGELFF	TGTGCCAGCAGCGTCGGTAGCGGGAACACCGGGGAGCTGTTTTTT
TRBJ2-5	.	TRBV19	TRBD2	CASSIKRGVETQYF	TGTGCCAGTAGTATTAAGCGGGGGGTGGAGACCCAGTACTTC
TRBJ1-5	.	TRBV4-1	.	CASSQEGGREQPQHF	TGCGCCAGCAGCCAAGAAGGCGGGAGGGAACAGCCCCAGCATTTT
TRBJ1-6	.	TRBV11-3	.	CASSLDPSSPLHF	TGTGCCAGCAGCTTAGATCCGAGCTCACCCCTCCACTTT
TRBJ1-3	once	TRBV7-3	.	CASSLRPGAGDTIYF	TGTGCCAGCAGCCTCCGACCGGGTGCCGGAGACACCATATATTTT
TRBJ1-4	.	TRBV5-1	.	CASSVWGVDEKLFF	TGCGCCAGCAGTGTGTGGGGCGTTGATGAAAAACTGTTTTTT
TRBJ1-2	.	TRBV3-1/TRBV3-2	.	CASSQGGAQGYGYTF	TGTGCCAGCAGCCAAGGTGGGGCGCAAGGCTATGGCTACACCTTC
TRBJ2-7	.	TRBV29-1	TRBD2	CSVGEPLAGGLEQYF	TGCAGCGTTGGGGAGCCCCTAGCGGGGGGGCTTGAGCAGTACTTC
TRBJ1-2	.	TRBV4-1	TRBD1	CASSQGGQGAFYGYTF	TGCGCCAGCAGCCAAGGAGGACAGGGGGCATTCTATGGCTACACCTTC
TRBJ1-1	.	TRBV2	.	CASSAESSGMEAFF	TGTGCCAGCAGTGCGGAAAGTTCGGGGATGGAAGCTTTCTTT
TRBJ2-4	.	TRBV5-1	TRBD1	CASSPEVLGQGNIQYF	TGCGCCAGCAGCCCTGAGGTCCTGGGACAGGGAAACATTCAGTACTTC
TRBJ2-7	many	TRBV3-1/TRBV3-2	TRBD2	CASSPTSGGQYF	TGTGCCAGCAGCCCGACTAGCGGGGGGCAGTACTTC
TRBJ2-1	.	TRBV12-3/TRBV12-4	TRBD2	CASRLLAGEQFF	TGTGCCAGCAGGCTGCTAGCGGGGGAGCAGTTCTTC
TRBJ2-2	.	TRBV24-1	TRBD2	CATSDLEGGFANTGELFF	TGTGCCACCAGTGATTTGGAGGGAGGGTTCGCGAACACCGGGGAGCTGTTTTTT
TRBJ1-5	.	TRBV12-5	.	CASKSGEYSNQPQHF	TGTGCTAGTAAGTCGGGGGAGTATAGCAATCAGCCCCAGCATTTT
TRBJ1-1	.	TRBV30	.	CACQGSSTAEAFF	TGTGCCTGCCAGGGATCATCAACCGCTGAAGCCTTCTTT
TRBJ2-1	.	TRBV24-1	.	CATSDRRQYNEQFF	TGTGCCACCAGTGATCGACGACAGTACAATGAGCAGTTCTTC